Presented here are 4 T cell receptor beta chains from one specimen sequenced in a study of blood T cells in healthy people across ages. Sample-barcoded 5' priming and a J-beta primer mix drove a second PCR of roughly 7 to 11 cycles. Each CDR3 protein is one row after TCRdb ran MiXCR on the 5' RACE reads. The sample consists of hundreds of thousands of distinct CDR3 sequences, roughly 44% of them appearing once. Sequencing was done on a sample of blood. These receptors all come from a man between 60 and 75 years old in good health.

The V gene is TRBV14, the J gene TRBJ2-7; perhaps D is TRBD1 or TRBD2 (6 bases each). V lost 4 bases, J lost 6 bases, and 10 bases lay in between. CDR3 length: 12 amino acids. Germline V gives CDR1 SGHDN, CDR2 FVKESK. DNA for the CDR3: TGTGCCAGCAGCCGAGGGGGGTGCGAGCAGTACTTC. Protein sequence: CASSRGGCEQYF.

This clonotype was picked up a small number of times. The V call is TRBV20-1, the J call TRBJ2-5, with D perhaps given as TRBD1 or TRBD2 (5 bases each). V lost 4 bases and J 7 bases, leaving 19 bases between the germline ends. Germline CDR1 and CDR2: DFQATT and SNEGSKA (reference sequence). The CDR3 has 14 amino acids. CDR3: CSAISGTLRLTQYF. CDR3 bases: TGCAGTGCTATATCCGGGACCCTTAGGTTGACCCAGTACTTC.

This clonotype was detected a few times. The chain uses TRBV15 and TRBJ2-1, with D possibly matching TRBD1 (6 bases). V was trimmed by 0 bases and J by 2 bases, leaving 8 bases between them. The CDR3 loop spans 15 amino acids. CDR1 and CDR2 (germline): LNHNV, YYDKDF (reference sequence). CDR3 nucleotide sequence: TGTGCCACCAGCAGAGAGGGGGCAACCTACAATGAGCAGTTCTTC. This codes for CATSREGATYNEQFF.

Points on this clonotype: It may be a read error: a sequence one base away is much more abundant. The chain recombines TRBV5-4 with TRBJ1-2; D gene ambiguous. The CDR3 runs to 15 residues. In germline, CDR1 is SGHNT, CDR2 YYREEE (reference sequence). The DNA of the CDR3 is TGTGCCGGCAGCTTGGCCCTCCTTCCTAACTATGGCTACACCTTC. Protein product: CAGSLALLPNYGYTF.